What follows are 25 T cell receptor beta chains derived from one specimen sequenced in a study of memory CD8 T cells in hepatitis C reinfection. The time point was: peak reinfection, 3 to 8 weeks after reinfection detection. No in vitro expansion preceded TCR sequencing of the sorted cells. Clones were sequenced by immunoSEQ multiplex PCR, and TCRdb holds only the in-frame ones, with some missing. Altogether 35,000 to 50,000 clones are present, over 75% being singletons, with the ten largest covering approximately 1.2%. Sample: naive CD8+ T cells sorted from blood. The source is a young man with hepatitis C virus infection.

This chain joins TRBV6-5 and TRBJ1-3; a weak D match, TRBD1 (5 bases). The CDR3 spans 16 residues. V lost 0 bases, J lost 0 bases, and 9 bases lay in between. Germline V CDR1 and CDR2: MNHEY, SVGAGI. CDR3 amino acids: CASSYSDSISGNTIYF. The CDR3 region has the DNA TGTGCCAGCAGTTACTCCGACAGCATCTCTGGAAACACCATATATTTT.

The chain links TRBV11-2 to TRBJ1-1; a weak D match, TRBD1 (6 bases). The CDR3 has 12 amino acids. Germline lookup yields CDR1 SGHAT and CDR2 FQNNGV. Trimming removed 3 bases at V and 7 bases at J, with 9 bases between. The CDR3 region has the DNA TGTGCCAGCAGCTTCTGGGGGCTTGAAGCTTTCTTT. This codes for CASSFWGLEAFF.

The V gene is TRBV13, the J gene TRBJ2-6; possibly TRBD1 for D (5 bases). The germline V and J ends were trimmed by 0 bases and 3 bases, with 12 bases remaining between them. The CDR3 sequence is 17 residues long. Germline CDR1 is PRHDT and CDR2 is FYEKMQ (reference sequence). CDR3 sequence (DNA): TGTGCCAGCAGCTTAGGGACAGTACTCAATGGGGCCAACGTCCTGACTTTC. It is translated as CASSLGTVLNGANVLTF.

This rearrangement joins TRBV7-8 to TRBJ2-2, with D hard to call. This CDR3 region has 16 residues. V dropped 2 bases and J dropped 1 base, with 11 bases sitting between them. Germline values: CDR1 SGHVS, CDR2 FQNEAQ. In DNA form, the CDR3 reads TGTGCCAGCAGCTTAACATTTTCGGGGAACACCGGGGAGCTGTTTTTT. Its protein product is CASSLTFSGNTGELFF.

The chain links TRBV5-4 to TRBJ2-1; 14 nucleotides agree with TRBD2. V was clipped by 4 bases and J by 8 bases; unmatched bases: 5. This CDR3 is 15 amino acids long. Per germline, CDR1 SGHNT and CDR2 YYREEE (reference sequence). CDR3 bases: TGTGCCAGCAGCCAGGGACTAGCGGGAGAGTATGAGCAGTTCTTC. Its translation: CASSQGLAGEYEQFF.

The V call is TRBV28, the J call TRBJ1-5; D is perhaps TRBD1 (6 bases). Germline V gene data show CDR1 as MDHEN and CDR2 as SYDVKM. The germline V and J ends were trimmed by 6 bases and 3 bases, with 15 bases remaining between them. The CDR3 extends over 15 amino acids. The CDR3 region is CASSSGVSSNQPQHF. The CDR3 region has the DNA TGTGCCAGCAGCTCAGGGGTATCGTCCAATCAGCCCCAGCATTTT.

The chain carries TRBV6-6 and TRBJ2-6, with TRBD1 matching 7 bases. The CDR3 sequence is 15 residues long. V trimming: 6 bases; J trimming: 2 bases; junction bases outside the gene matches: 4. Germline-derived CDR1 and CDR2 are MNHNY and SVGAGI (reference sequence). This chain's CDR3 is CASSLQGAGANVLTF. CDR3 bases: TGTGCCAGCAGCCTCCAGGGGGCTGGGGCCAACGTCCTGACTTTC.

The chain couples TRBV6-6 to TRBJ1-3; D is undetermined. This CDR3 has 13 residues. Trimming pared 3 bases from V and 4 bases from J, leaving 7 bases between. The germline gives CDR1 MNHNY, CDR2 SVGAGI (reference sequence). The CDR3 DNA reads as TGTGCCAGCAGTTATGACATCGGAAACACCATATATTTT. Its protein is CASSYDIGNTIYF.

The rearrangement uses TRBV27 and TRBJ2-7; TRBD1 matches 9 bases. The trim removed 3 bases at V and 4 bases at J, leaving 1 base unmatched. The CDR3 contains 13 residues. Germline V gene lookup returns CDR1 MNHEY and CDR2 SMNVEV (reference sequence). As DNA, the CDR3 is TGTGCCAGCAGTTTTGGGACAGGGTACGAGCAGTACGTC. Amino acid sequence: CASSFGTGYEQYV.

This clone was seen a single time. The gene calls are TRBV5-4 and TRBJ2-3; 7 bases are a match to TRBD1. Germline V gene sequence: CDR1 SGHNT, CDR2 YYREEE (reference sequence). J gave up 2 bases and V 6 bases, and 6 bases lay outside the gene matches. The CDR3 has 14 amino acids. Here the CDR3 DNA reads TGTGCCAGCAACGACAGGGACGTCACAGATACGCAGTATTTT. Its protein is CASNDRDVTDTQYF.

The CDR3 reads CASSGSGGGYTF. The CDR3 region has the DNA TGTGCCAGCAGCGGATCGGGGGGAGGCTACACCTTC. The genes are TRBV9 and TRBJ1-2; possibly TRBD1 for D (5 bases). CDR1 SGDLS and CDR2 YYNGEE come from the germline V gene. The CDR3 is made up of 12 amino acids. With 3 bases removed from V and 8 bases from J, the gap between germline ends came to 11 bases.

The gene calls are TRBV6-1 and TRBJ1-1; TRBD1 agrees at 9 bases. The CDR3 contains 12 residues. Germline V gene sequence: CDR1 MNHNS, CDR2 SASEGT. The V segment lost 7 bases and the J segment 6 bases; nucleotides outside the gene matches: 3. DNA for the CDR3: TGTGCCAGCATCGGGACAGGGTCTGAAGCTTTCTTT. Its protein product is CASIGTGSEAFF.

This clone was observed a single time. This sequence joins TRBV11-2 and TRBJ1-3, with D tentatively TRBD1 (5 bases). V lost 4 bases to trimming and J lost 0 bases, with 16 bases between them. The germline CDR1 and CDR2 sequences are SGHAT and FQNNGV. The CDR3 runs to 17 residues. The CDR3: CASSSTPGLSSGNTIYF. The DNA of the CDR3 is TGTGCCAGCAGCTCCACTCCAGGGTTGAGCTCTGGAAACACCATATATTTT.

J is TRBJ2-7 and V is TRBV6-6, with 7 bases matching TRBD1. Germline V gives CDR1 MNHNY, CDR2 SVGAGI (reference sequence). The CDR3 consists of 13 residues. V trimming: 0 bases; J trimming: 4 bases; junction bases outside the gene matches: 0. CDR3: CASSYSTGYEQYF. The CDR3 region has the DNA TGTGCCAGCAGTTACTCGACAGGGTACGAGCAGTACTTC.

V usage is TRBV2 and J usage is TRBJ2-1; 13 bases agree with TRBD2. J gave up 0 bases and V 7 bases, and 15 bases lay outside the gene matches. Per germline, CDR1 SNHLY and CDR2 FYNNEI. The CDR3 has 20 amino acids. CDR3 nucleotides: TGTGCCAGCAACTCCGGGCCGGGACTAGCGGGACCTTCCTCCTACAATGAGCAGTTCTTC. It translates to CASNSGPGLAGPSSYNEQFF.

This chain connects TRBV2 to TRBJ2-1, with 9 positions matching TRBD1. From germline, CDR1 is SNHLY and CDR2 FYNNEI. The CDR3 covers 14 residues. V lost 9 bases, J lost 3 bases, and 6 bases stayed unmatched. As DNA, the CDR3 is TGTGCCAGTAATTTGGGACAGGGCTACAATGAGCAGTTCTTC. It specifies CASNLGQGYNEQFF. The entire variable domain, with the rest obtained from reference TRBV2 and TRBJ2-1, is as follows: EPEVTQTPSHQVTQMGQEVILRCVPISNHLYFYWYRQILGQKVEFLVSFYNNEISEKSEIFDDQFSVERPDGSNFTLKIRSTKLEDSAMYFCASNLGQGYNEQFFGPGTRLTVL.

The rearrangement joins TRBV7-2 to TRBJ1-2; 8 bases are shared with TRBD1. The CDR3 spans 16 residues. The ends lost 5 bases at V and 0 bases at J; junction bases unmatched: 8. Germline V gene sequence: CDR1 SGHTA, CDR2 FQGNSA. CDR3 amino acids: CASSSWAGQANYGYTF. CDR3 DNA: TGTGCCAGCAGCAGTTGGGCGGGACAGGCTAACTATGGCTACACCTTC.

The V and J genes are TRBV2 and TRBJ1-5; D is uncertain. Trimming shortened V by 4 bases and J by 2 bases, and 9 bases separated the two germline ends. The V gene's germline CDR1 is SNHLY and CDR2 FYNNEI. The CDR3 contains 14 residues. The chain's CDR3 is CASSAGEGNQPQHF. DNA of the CDR3: TGTGCCAGCAGTGCCGGGGAGGGCAATCAGCCCCAGCATTTT. The complete variable domain, with remaining parts taken from reference TRBV2 and TRBJ1-5, reads EPEVTQTPSHQVTQMGQEVILRCVPISNHLYFYWYRQILGQKVEFLVSFYNNEISEKSEIFDDQFSVERPDGSNFTLKIRSTKLEDSAMYFCASSAGEGNQPQHFGDGTRLSIL.

The table lists this clone with a count of one. The chain has TRBV28 and TRBJ2-7; D remains ambiguous. V dropped 6 bases and J dropped 3 bases, with 12 bases sitting between them. CDR1 and CDR2 from the germline V gene are MDHEN and SYDVKM. The CDR3 runs 13 residues. The CDR3 protein is CASSPPLGYEQYF. CDR3 nucleotide sequence: TGTGCCAGCAGCCCCCCCCTAGGCTACGAGCAGTACTTC.

This chain connects TRBV19 to TRBJ1-2, with 7 nucleotides matching TRBD1. The CDR3 consists of 13 residues. V gave up 4 bases and J gave up 6 bases; unmatched junction bases: 5. The germline V gene encodes CDR1 LNHDA and CDR2 SQIVND (reference sequence). The CDR3 sequence: CASSRDSGHGYTF. In DNA form, the CDR3 reads TGTGCCAGTAGTAGGGACAGCGGCCATGGCTACACCTTC.

The chain combines TRBV27 with TRBJ2-7; 8 bases map to TRBD1. Germline values: CDR1 MNHEY, CDR2 SMNVEV (reference sequence). Unmatched junction bases numbered 6, after V lost 0 bases and J lost 5 bases. This CDR3 comprises 15 residues. The CDR3 coding sequence is TGTGCCAGCAGTTTATCTGCAGGGGGCTTCCACGAGCAGTACTTC. It encodes CASSLSAGGFHEQYF.

The chain joins TRBV9 to TRBJ2-3; 9 positions match TRBD2. The CDR3 has 15 amino acids. Germline V CDR1 and CDR2: SGDLS, YYNGEE. Trimming cost V 3 bases and J 0 bases; bases outside gene matches: 2. The CDR3 loop reads CASSAGLASTDTQYF. CDR3 nucleotide sequence: TGTGCCAGCAGCGCTGGACTAGCGAGCACAGATACGCAGTATTTT.

The chain carries TRBV9 and TRBJ2-6, with unresolved D. The CDR3 loop spans 17 amino acids. V dropped 1 base and J dropped 0 bases, with 11 bases sitting between them. CDR1 and CDR2 (germline): SGDLS, YYNGEE. The CDR3 region is CASSVYSRTSGANVLTF. CDR3 coding DNA: TGTGCCAGCAGCGTATACTCGCGCACCTCTGGGGCCAACGTCCTGACTTTC.

J is TRBJ1-2 and V is TRBV21-1; the DNA was not compared with TRBD1, the D call given in the table. TRBV21-1 is deemed a pseudogene. The CDR3 loop spans 15 amino acids. CDR3 bases: TGTGCCAGCAGCAAAAAGGGACAGGGGCCCTATGGCTACACCTTC. It specifies CASSKKGQGPYGYTF.

The J gene is TRBJ2-1, the V gene TRBV5-6, with 7 nucleotides matching TRBD1. Losses at the gene ends were 4 bases for V and 8 bases for J; bases not matched to a gene: 6. Germline V gene lookup returns CDR1 SGHDT and CDR2 YYEEEE. The length of the CDR3 is 13 residues. The CDR3 region is CASSPGGSDEQFF. The CDR3 bases are TGTGCCAGCAGCCCAGGGGGAAGCGATGAGCAGTTCTTC. Together with reference TRBV5-6 and TRBJ2-1, the CDR3 gives the full variable domain: DAGVTQSPTHLIKTRGQQVTLRCSPKSGHDTVSWYQQALGQGPQFIFQYYEEEERQRGNFPDRFSGHQFPNYSSELNVNALLLGDSALYLCASSPGGSDEQFFGPGTRLTVL.